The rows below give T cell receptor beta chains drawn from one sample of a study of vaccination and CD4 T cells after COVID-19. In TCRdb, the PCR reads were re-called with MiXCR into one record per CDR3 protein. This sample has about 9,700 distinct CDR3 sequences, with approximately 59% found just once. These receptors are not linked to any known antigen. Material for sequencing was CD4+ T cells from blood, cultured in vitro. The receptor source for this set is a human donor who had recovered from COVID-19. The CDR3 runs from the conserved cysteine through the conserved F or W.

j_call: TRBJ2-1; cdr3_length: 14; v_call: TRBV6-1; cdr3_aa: CASRTGYSYNEQFF
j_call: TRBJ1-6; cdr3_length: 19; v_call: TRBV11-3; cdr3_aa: CASSLEISYQGVGNSPLHF
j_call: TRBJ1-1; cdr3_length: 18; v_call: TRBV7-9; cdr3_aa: CASSLTGDSWGRATEAFF
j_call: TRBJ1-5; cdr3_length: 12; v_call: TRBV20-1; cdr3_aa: CSARGGNQPQHF
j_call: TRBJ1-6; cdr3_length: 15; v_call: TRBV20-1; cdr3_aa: CSAVGVGSYNSPLHF
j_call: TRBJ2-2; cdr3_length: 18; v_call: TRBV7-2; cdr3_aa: CASSDGLAGSVGTGELFF
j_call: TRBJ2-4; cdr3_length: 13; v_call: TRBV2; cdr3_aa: CASDSQAKNIQYF
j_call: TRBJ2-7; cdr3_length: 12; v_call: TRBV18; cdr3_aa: CASSPDRGEQYF
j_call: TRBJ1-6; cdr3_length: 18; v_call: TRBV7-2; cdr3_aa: CASSSKRTRSSYNSPLHF
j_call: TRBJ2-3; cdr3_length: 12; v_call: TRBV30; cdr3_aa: CAWSHPGSRQYF
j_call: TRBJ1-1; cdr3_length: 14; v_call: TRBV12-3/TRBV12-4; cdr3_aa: CASTQRGENTEAFF
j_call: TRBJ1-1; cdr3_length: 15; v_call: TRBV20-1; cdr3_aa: CSARASNSMNTEAFF
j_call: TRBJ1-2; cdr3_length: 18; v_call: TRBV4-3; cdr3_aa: CASRDSVLGQGLNYGYTF
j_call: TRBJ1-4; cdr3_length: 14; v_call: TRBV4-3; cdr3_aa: CASSPAHGYEKLFF
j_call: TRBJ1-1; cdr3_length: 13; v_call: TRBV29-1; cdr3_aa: CSVARRLDTEAFF
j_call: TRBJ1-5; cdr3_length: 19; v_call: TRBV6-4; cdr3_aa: CASSDTGARPRDSNQPQHF